This TCR beta chain was sequenced for a study of shared clonotypes between healthy human individuals. Assay: immunoSEQ multiplex PCR; the TCRdb copy retains only in-frame clones and omits some. The sample yields some 470,000 clones, 76% seen once. This CDR3 comprises 14 residues. V dropped 6 bases and J dropped 4 bases, with 15 bases sitting between them. Germline assignment: CDR1 KGHSH and CDR2 LQKENI. The sample taken for sequencing was PBMCs. The gene calls are TRBV18 and TRBJ1-2; a possible D gene is TRBD1 (6 bases). The receptor's source is a woman aged 40 to 55 in good health. Some clones in this sample may be carry-over from other donors' samples. In nucleotides, the CDR3 is TGTGCCAGCTCCGACCCTCAGGGGACCTATGGCTACACCTTC. This codes for CASSDPQGTYGYTF.